This TCR beta chain comes out of a study of blood T cell repertoires in COVID-19 (dated by TCRdb to between 2020 and 2021). About the investigation overall: The collaborator samples originated in the United States, Italy and Spain and spanned the acute and convalescent phases of COVID-19. The repertoires were released in a freely available public database meant as a resource for research on the immune response to SARS-CoV-2. The dataset comprised deeply sampled blood TCRbeta repertoires from subjects exposed to, actively infected with, or recovered from COVID-19. Sample metadata almost always included a de-identified subject ID, COVID-19 status, age in years and sex. Where HLA class I and class II types were available, the types were taken from metadata supplied by the sample provider, not from assay-based typing. The samples were drawn from the first 160 participants of the ongoing ImmuneRACE study and from 1,254 subjects provided by 6 global collaborators. The prospective study material was composed of cDNA or gDNA derived from T cells, B-cell-depleted T cells, or PBMCs.

The immunoSEQ Assay, a bias-controlled multiplex PCR, was used to amplify TCRbeta CDR3 regions from genomic DNA. The study's processing was this. Nucleated cell counts per sample were estimated from amplification of reference gene primers within the assay. Sequence reads were collapsed and filtered to measure the absolute abundance of every unique TCRbeta CDR3 rearrangement. For each sample, productive Simpson clonality was calculated by taking the square root of Simpson's diversity index across productive rearrangements. Sourced from immuneACCESS, this table was stored by TCRdb with only in-frame sequences that have V and J called. A share of the clones is absent; for the studies checked, an unresolved V gene accounts for under half, and the remainder has no known explanation. V, J and clone size were drawn from that table, and D and trimming were deduced from the DNA. In this sample the table shows fewer than 250,000 clones, approximately 87% of which occur a single time. The ten largest account for about 2.2% of the sample.

Summary of the overall study and its limitations: Clinical and demographic metadata were provided uncurated, with the amount varying by source and participant.

According to the germline V gene, CDR1 reads MNHNS and CDR2 reads SASEGT. From the cysteine up to the phenylalanine, the CDR3 has a length of 17 residues. The retained sequence is limited to the CDR3, 51 bases, with the frame set at the first base. V was cut back by 4 bases and J by 7 bases, leaving a gap of 23 bases between them. Each collaborating institution followed its own protocols to collect whole blood in K2EDTA tubes. Collaborator samples were shipped for TCRbeta analysis as frozen whole blood, isolated PBMCs, or DNA extracted from either sample type. A note on this clone: It lacks a known antigen. Base qualities are not recorded, but no much larger clone differs from it by a single base.

This clonotype was obtained from a woman aged 50 to 60 with acute or convalescent COVID-19. Sequencing was carried out using peripheral blood. This chain joins TRBV6-1 to TRBJ2-1; TRBD1 could be the D gene, as 8 bases match. The DNA reads as follows: TGTGCCAGCAGTGCCTGGGGGGGGACAGGCCCAAAAAATGAGCAGTTCTTC. It codes for CASSAWGGTGPKNEQFF.